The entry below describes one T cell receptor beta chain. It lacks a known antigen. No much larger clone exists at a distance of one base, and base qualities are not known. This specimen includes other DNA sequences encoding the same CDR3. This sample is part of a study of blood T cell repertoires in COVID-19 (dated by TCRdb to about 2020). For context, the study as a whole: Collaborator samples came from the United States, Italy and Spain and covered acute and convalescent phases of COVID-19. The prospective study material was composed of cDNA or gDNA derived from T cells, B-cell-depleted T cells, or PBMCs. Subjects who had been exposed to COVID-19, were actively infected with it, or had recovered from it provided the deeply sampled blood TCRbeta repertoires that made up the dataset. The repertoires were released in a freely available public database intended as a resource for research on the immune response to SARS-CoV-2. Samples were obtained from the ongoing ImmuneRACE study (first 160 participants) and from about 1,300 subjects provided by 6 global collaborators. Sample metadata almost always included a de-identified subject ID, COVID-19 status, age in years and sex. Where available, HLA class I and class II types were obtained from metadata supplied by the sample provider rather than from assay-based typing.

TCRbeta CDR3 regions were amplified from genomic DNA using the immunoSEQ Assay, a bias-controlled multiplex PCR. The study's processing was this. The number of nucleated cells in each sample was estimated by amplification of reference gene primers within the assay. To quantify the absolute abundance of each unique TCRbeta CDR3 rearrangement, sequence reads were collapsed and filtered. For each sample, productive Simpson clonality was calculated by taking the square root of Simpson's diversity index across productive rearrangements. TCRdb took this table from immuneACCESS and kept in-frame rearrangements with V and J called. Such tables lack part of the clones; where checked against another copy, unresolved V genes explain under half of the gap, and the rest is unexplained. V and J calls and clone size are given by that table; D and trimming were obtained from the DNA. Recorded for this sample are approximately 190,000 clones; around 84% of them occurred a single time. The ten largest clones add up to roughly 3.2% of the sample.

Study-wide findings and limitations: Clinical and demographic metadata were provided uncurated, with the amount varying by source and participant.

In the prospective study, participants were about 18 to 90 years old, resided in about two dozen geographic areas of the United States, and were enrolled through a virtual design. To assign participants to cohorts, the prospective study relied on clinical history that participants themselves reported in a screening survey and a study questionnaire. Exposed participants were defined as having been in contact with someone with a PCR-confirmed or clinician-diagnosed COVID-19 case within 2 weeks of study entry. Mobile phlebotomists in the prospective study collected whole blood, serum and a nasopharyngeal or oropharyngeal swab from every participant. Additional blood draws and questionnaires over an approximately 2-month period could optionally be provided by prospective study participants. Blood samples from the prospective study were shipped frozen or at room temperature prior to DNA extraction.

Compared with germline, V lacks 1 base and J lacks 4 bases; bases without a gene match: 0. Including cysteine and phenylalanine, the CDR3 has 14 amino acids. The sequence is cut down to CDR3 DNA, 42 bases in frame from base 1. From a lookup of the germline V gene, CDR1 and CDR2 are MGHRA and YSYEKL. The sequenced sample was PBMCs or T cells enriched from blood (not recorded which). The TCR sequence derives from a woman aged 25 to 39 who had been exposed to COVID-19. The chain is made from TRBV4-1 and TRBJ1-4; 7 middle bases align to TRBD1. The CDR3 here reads CASSQGQGNEKLFF. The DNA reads TGCGCCAGCAGCCAAGGACAGGGTAATGAAAAACTGTTTTTT.